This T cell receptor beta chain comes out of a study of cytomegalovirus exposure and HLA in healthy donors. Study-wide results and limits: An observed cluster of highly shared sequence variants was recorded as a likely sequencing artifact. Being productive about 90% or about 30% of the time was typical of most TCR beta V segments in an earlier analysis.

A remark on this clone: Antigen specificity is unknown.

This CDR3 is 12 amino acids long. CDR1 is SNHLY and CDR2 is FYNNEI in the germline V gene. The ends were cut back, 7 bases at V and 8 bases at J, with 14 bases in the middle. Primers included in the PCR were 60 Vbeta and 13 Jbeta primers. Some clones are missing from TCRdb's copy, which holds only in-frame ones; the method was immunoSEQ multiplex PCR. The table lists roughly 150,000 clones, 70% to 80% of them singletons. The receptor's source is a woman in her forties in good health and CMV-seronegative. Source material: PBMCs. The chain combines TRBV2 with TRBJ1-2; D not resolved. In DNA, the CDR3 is TGTGCCAGCAAGGGAGGAGGGAACGGCTACACCTTC. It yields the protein CASKGGGNGYTF.